This T cell receptor (beta chain) is from a study of cytomegalovirus exposure and HLA in healthy donors. Study-wide findings and caveats: Among TCR beta chains, those listed as cytomegalovirus-associated numbered around 180.

Turning to this clone: As yet, its antigen is unknown.

Sequenced by immunoSEQ multiplex PCR; TCRdb stores in-frame clones only, minus some. The sample gives about 360,000 clones, 86% of which show up once; 0.65% to 0.95% is in the top ten. Deletions cut 5 bases from V and 2 bases from J, with 10 bases between. Germline V lookup: CDR1 SEHNR, CDR2 FQNEAQ (reference sequence). This CDR3 contains 13 residues. The chain couples TRBV7-9 to TRBJ2-7; weak D call: TRBD2 (5 bases). Sequencing was performed on PBMCs. The TCR comes from a woman between 18 and 30 years old in good health and CMV-seronegative. CDR3 coding DNA: TGTGCCAGCAGCCGGACTGCCCCCTACGAGCAGTACTTC. This translates into CASSRTAPYEQYF.